The entry below describes one T cell receptor (beta chain). The antigen remains undetermined. These data are taken from a study of relationships among human T cell subsets. Whole-study results and caveats: Two pan T samples were processed with pan B cells. Th1, Th2 and regulatory T cells shared many CDR3 sequences.

Semiquantitative ARM-PCR amplified T cell receptor alpha and beta CDR3 regions from mRNA. Exponential amplification used communal superprimers after tagged nested gene-specific primers in ARM-PCR. Before the second round, exonuclease removed the nested primers. Each CDR3 protein is one row after TCRdb ran MiXCR on the multiplex PCR reads. The sample gives around 14,000 distinct CDR3 sequences, about 60% of which show up once; 30% to 35% is in the top ten. CDR1 MGHRA and CDR2 YSYEKL come from the germline V gene. This CDR3 is built from 15 residues. Germline trimming cut 2 bases from V and 4 bases from J; bases unmatched to any gene: 6.

The specimen was total T cells sorted from blood. The chain couples TRBV4-1 to TRBJ2-7, with 9 bases lining up with TRBD2. The receptor's source is a man in his forties in good health. This CDR3 is CASSQPTSGRYEQYF. CDR3 DNA: TGCGCCAGCAGCCAACCAACTAGCGGGCGGTACGAGCAGTACTTC.